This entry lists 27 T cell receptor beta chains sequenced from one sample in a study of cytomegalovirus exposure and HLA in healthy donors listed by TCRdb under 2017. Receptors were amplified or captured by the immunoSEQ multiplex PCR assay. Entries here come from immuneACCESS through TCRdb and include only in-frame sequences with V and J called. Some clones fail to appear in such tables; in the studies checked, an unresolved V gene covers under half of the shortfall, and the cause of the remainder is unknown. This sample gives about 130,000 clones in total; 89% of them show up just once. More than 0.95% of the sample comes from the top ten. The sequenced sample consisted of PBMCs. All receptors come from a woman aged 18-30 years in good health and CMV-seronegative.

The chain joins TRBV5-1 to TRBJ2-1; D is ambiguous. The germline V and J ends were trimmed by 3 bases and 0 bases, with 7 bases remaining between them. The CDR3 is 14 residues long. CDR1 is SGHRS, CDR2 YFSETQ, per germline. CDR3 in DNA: TGCGCCAGCAGCTACATAAGCTCCTACAATGAGCAGTTCTTC. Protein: CASSYISSYNEQFF.

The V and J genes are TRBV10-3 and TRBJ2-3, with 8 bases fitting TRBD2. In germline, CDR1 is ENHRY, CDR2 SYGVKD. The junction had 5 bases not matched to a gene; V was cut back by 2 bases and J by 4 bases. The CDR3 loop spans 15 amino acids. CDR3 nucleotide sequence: TGTGCCATCAGTGAGCCCGGACTAGCATCAGATACGCAGTATTTT. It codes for CAISEPGLASDTQYF.

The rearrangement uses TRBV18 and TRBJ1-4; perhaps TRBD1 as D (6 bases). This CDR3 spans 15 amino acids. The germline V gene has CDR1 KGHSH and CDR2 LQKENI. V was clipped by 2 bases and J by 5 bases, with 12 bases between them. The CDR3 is CASSPGGQPNEKLFF. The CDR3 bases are TGTGCCAGCTCACCAGGTGGACAGCCAAATGAAAAACTGTTTTTT.

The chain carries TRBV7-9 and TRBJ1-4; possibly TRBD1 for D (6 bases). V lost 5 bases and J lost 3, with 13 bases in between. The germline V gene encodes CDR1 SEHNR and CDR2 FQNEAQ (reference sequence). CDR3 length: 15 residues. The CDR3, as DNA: TGTGCCAGCAGCCAGTGGGGGCGAGCTAATGAAAAACTGTTTTTT. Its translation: CASSQWGRANEKLFF.

The DNA of the CDR3 is TGCGCCAGCAGTGCGGGACAGGGAACGGGTTCACCCCTCCACTTT. Its protein product is CASSAGQGTGSPLHF. The chain couples TRBV10-2 to TRBJ1-6, with 9 bases fitting TRBD1. Germline V CDR1 and CDR2: WSHSY, SAAADI. This CDR3 has 15 residues. V was pared by 4 bases and J by 9 bases, with 7 bases of the junction left unmatched.

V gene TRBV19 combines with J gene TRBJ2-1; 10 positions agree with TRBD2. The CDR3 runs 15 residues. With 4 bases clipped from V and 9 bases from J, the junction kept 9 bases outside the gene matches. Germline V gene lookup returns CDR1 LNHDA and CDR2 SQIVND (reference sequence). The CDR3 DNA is TGTGCCAGTAGTACGGGGGGACTAGCGAGGGGTGAGCAGTTCTTC. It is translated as CASSTGGLARGEQFF.

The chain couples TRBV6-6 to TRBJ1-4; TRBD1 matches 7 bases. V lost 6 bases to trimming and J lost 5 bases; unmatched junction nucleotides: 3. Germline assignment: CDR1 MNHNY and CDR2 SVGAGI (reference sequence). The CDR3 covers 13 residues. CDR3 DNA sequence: TGTGCCAGCAGGACAGGGACAAATGAAAAACTGTTTTTT. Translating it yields CASRTGTNEKLFF.

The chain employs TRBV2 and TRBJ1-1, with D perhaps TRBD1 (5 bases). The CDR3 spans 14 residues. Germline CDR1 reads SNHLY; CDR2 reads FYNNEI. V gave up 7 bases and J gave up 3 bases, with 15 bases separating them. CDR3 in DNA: TGTGCCAGCACAGGTAGACTCAGGGACACTGAAGCTTTCTTT. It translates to CASTGRLRDTEAFF.

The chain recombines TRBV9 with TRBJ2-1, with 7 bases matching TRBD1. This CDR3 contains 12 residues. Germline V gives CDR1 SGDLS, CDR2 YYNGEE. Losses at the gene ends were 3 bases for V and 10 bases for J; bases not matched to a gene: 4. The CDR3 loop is CASSAQGLEQFF. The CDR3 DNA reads TGTGCCAGCAGCGCACAGGGGTTGGAGCAGTTCTTC.

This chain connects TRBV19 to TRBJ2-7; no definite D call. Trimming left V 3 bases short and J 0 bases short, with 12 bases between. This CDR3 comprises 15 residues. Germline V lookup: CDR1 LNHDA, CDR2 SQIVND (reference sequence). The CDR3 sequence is CASSMEGALSYEQYF. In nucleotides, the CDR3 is TGTGCCAGTAGTATGGAAGGAGCCCTCTCCTACGAGCAGTACTTC.

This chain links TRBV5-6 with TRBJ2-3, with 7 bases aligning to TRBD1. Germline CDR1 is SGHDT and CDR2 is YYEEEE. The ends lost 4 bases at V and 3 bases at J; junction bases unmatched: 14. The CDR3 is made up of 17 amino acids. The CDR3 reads CASSQTTGTKGTDTQYF. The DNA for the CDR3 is TGTGCCAGCAGCCAAACGACAGGGACGAAAGGTACAGATACGCAGTATTTT.

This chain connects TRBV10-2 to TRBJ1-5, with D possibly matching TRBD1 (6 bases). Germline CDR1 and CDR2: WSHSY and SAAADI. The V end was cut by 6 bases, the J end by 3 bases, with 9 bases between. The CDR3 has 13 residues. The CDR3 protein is CASRTGNNQPQHF. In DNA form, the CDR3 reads TGCGCCAGCAGGACAGGAAACAATCAGCCCCAGCATTTT.

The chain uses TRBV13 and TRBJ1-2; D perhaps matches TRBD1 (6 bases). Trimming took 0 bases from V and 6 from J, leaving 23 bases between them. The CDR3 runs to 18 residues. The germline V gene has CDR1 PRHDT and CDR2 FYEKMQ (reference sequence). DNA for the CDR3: TGTGCCAGCAGCTTAGGGGACAGCGAAATAACTCCTTTTAATGGCTACACCTTC. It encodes CASSLGDSEITPFNGYTF.

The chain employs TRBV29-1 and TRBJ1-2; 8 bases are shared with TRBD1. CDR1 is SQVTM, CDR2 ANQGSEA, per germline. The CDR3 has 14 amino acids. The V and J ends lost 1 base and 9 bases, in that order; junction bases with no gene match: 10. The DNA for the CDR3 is TGCAGCGTTGAAGTTCCAGGGGGCGCGTATTGCTACACCTTC. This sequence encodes CSVEVPGGAYCYTF.

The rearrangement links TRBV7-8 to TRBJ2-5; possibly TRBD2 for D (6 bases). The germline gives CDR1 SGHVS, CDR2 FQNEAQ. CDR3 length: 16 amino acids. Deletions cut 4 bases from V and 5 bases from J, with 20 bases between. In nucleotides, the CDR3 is TGTGCCAGCAGCTCACGGCGGGGTCTTTTAAGGGAGACCCAGTACTTC. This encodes CASSSRRGLLRETQYF.

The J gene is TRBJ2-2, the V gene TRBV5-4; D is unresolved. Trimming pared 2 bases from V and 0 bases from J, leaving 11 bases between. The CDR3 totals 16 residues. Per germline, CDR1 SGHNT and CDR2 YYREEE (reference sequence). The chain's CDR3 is CASSFGLGPNTGELFF. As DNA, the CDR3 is TGTGCCAGCAGCTTCGGCCTTGGGCCGAACACCGGGGAGCTGTTTTTT.

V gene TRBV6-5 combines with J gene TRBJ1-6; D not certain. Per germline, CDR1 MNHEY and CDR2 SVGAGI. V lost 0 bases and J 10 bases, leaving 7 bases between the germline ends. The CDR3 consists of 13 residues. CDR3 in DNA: TGTGCCAGCAGTTACTCGACTCTGTCACCCCTCCACTTT. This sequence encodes CASSYSTLSPLHF.

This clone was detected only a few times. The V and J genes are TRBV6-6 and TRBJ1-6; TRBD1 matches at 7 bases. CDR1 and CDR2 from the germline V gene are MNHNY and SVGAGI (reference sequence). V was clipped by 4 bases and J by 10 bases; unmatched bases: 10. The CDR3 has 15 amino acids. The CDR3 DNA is TGTGCCAGCAGTTTCGACAGGGAGGCCGGGTCACCCCTCCACTTT. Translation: CASSFDREAGSPLHF.

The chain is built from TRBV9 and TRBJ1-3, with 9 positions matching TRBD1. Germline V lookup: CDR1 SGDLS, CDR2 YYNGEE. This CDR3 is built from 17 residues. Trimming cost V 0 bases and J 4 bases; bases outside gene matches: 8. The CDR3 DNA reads TGTGCCAGCAGCGTAGGTGCGGGACAGGGTATCGGAAACACCATATATTTT. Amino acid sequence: CASSVGAGQGIGNTIYF. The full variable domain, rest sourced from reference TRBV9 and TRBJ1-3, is DSGVTQTPKHLITATGQRVTLRCSPRSGDLSVYWYQQSLDQGLQFLIQYYNGEERAKGNILERFSAQQFPDLHSELNLSSLELGDSALYFCASSVGAGQGIGNTIYFGEGSWLTVV.

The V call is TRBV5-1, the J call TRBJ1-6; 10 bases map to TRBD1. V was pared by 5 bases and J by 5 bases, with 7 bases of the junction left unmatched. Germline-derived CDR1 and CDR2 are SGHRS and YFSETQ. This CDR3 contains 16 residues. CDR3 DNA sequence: TGCGCCAGCAGGGGTCCCGGGACAGGGGATAATTCACCCCTCCACTTT. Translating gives CASRGPGTGDNSPLHF.

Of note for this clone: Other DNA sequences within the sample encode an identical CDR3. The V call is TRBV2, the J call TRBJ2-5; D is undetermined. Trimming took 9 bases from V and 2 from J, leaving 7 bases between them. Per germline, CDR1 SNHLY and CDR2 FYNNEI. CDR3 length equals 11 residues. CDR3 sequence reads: CASSLQETQYF. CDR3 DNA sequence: TGTGCCAGTTCCTTACAAGAGACCCAGTACTTC.

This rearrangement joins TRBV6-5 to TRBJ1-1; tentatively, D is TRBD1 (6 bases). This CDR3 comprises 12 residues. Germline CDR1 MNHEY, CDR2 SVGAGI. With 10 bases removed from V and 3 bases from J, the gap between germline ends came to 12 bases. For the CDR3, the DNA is TGTGCCATATGGGCAGGGGACACTGAAGCTTTCTTT. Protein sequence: CAIWAGDTEAFF.

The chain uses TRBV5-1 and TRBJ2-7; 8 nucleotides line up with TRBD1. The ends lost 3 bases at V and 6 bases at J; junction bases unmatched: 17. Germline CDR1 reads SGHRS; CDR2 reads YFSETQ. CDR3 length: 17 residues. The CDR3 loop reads CASSSEITGPGQGEQYF. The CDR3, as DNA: TGCGCCAGCAGCTCAGAGATTACAGGGCCTGGACAGGGCGAGCAGTACTTC.

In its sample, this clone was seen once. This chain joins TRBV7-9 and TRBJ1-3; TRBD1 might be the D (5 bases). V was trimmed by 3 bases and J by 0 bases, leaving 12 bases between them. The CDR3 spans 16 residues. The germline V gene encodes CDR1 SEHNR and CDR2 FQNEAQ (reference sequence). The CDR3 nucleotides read TGTGCCAGCAGCTTTGCTAAAGGGGACTCTGGAAACACCATATATTTT. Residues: CASSFAKGDSGNTIYF.

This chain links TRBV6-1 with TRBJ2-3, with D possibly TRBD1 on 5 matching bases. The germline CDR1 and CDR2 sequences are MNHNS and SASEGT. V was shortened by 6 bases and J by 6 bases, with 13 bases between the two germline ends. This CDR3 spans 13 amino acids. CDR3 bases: TGTGCCAGCAGCGGACAACTGTGGGATACGCAGTATTTT. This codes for CASSGQLWDTQYF.

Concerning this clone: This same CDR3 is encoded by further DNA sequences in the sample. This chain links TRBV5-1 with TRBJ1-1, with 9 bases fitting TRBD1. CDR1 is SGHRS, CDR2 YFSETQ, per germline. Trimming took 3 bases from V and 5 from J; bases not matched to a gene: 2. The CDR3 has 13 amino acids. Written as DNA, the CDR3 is TGCGCCAGCAGCTCCGGGACAGGGACTGAAGCTTTCTTT. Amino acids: CASSSGTGTEAFF.

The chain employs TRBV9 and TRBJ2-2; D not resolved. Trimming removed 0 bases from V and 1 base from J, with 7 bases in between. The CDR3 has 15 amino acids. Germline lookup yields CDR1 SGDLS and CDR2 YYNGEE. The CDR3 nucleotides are TGTGCCAGCAGCGTAGATCCCAGGAACACCGGGGAGCTGTTTTTT. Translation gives CASSVDPRNTGELFF.